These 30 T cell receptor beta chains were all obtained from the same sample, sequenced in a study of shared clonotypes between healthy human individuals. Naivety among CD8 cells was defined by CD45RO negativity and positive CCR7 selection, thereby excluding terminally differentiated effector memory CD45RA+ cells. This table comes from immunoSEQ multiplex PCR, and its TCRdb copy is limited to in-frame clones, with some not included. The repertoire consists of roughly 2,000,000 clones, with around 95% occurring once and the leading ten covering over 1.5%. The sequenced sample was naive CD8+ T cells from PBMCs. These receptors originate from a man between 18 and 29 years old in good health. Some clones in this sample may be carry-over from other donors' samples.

Here the CDR3 reads CASSELARGAYEQYF. Here the CDR3 DNA reads TGTGCCAGCAGTGAATTGGCGAGGGGAGCCTACGAGCAGTACTTC. The rearrangement joins TRBV2 to TRBJ2-7; D possibly uses TRBD1 or TRBD2 (5 bases each). V was trimmed by 2 bases and J by 2 bases, leaving 13 bases between them. CDR1 and CDR2 (germline): SNHLY, FYNNEI. The CDR3 is 15 amino acids.

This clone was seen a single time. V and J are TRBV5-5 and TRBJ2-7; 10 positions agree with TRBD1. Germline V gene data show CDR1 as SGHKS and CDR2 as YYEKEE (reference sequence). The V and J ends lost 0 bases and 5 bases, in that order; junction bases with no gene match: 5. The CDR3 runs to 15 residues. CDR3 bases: TGTGCCAGCAGCTTGGCAGACAGGGGGCTACACGAGCAGTACTTC. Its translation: CASSLADRGLHEQYF.

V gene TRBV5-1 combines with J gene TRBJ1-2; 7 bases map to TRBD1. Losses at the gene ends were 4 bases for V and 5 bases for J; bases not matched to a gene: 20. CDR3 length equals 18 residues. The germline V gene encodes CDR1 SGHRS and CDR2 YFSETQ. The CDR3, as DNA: TGCGCCAGCAGCCTGTCAGGACAGGCCATATTAGGATATTATGGCTACACCTTC. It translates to CASSLSGQAILGYYGYTF.

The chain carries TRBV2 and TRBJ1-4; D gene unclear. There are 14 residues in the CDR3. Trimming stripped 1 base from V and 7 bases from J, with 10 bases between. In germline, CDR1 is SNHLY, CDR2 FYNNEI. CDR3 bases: TGTGCCAGCAGTGAAGGATGGACGCTTGAAAAACTGTTTTTT. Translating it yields CASSEGWTLEKLFF.

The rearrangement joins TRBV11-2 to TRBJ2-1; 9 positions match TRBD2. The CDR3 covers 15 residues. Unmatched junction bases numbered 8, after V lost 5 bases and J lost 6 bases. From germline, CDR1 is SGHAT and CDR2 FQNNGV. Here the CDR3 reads CASSPRLAGVNEQFF. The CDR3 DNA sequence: TGTGCCAGCAGCCCTAGGTTAGCGGGAGTCAATGAGCAGTTCTTC.

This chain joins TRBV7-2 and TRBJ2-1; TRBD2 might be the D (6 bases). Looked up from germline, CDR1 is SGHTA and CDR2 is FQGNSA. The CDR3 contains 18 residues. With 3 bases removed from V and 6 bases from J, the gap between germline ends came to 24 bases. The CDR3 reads CASSFWGPLREASNEQFF. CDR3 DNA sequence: TGTGCCAGCAGCTTCTGGGGACCCTTGAGGGAGGCGAGCAATGAGCAGTTCTTC.

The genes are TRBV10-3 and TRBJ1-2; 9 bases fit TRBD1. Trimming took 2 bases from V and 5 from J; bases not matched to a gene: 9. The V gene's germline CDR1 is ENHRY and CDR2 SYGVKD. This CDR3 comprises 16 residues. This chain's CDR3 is CAISETGGLTYYGYTF. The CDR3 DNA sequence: TGTGCCATCAGTGAGACAGGGGGCCTCACCTATTATGGCTACACCTTC.

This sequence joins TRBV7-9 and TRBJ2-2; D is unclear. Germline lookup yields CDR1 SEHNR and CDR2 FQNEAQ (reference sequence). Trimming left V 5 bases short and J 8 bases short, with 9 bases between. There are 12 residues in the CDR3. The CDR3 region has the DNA TGTGCCAGCAGCCGCATAGAGGGGGAGCTGTTTTTT. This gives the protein CASSRIEGELFF.

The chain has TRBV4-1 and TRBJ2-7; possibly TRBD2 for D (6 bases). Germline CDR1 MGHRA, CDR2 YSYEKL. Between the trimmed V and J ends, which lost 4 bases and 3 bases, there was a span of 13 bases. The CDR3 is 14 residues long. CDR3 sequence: CASSPLGSIYEQYF. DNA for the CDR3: TGCGCCAGCAGCCCCCTCGGGAGTATCTACGAGCAGTACTTC.

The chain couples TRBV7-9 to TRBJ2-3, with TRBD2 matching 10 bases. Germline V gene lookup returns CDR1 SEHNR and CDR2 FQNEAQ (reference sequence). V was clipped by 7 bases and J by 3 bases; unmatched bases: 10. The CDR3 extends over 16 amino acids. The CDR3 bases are TGTGCCAGCATCGATTCGACTAGCGGGTTTACAGATACGCAGTATTTT. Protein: CASIDSTSGFTDTQYF. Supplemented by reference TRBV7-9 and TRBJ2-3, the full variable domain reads DTGVSQNPRHKITKRGQNVTFRCDPISEHNRLYWYRQTLGQGPEFLTYFQNEAQLEKSRLLSDRFSAERPKGSFSTLEIQRTEQGDSAMYLCASIDSTSGFTDTQYFGPGTRLTVL.

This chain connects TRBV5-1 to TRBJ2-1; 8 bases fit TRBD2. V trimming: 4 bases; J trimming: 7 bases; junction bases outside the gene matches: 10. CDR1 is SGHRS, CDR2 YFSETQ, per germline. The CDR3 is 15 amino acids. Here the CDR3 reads CASSRVREGLNEQFF. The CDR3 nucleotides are TGCGCCAGCAGCCGTGTACGGGAGGGCCTAAATGAGCAGTTCTTC.

CDR3 protein: CASSPRTGVMNTEAFF. The CDR3 nucleotides read TGCGCCAGCAGCCCACGGACAGGGGTAATGAACACTGAAGCTTTCTTT. J is TRBJ1-1 and V is TRBV5-1; TRBD1 matches 9 bases. Trimming at V came to 4 bases and at J to 0 bases, leaving 7 bases not matched to a gene. Germline CDR1 reads SGHRS; CDR2 reads YFSETQ. The CDR3 spans 16 residues.

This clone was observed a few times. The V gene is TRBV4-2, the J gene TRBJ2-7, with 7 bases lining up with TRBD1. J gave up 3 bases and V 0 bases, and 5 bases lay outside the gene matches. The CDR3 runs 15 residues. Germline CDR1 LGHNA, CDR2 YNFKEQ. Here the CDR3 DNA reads TGTGCCAGCAGCCAAGAGGCGACAGGGTACTACGAGCAGTACTTC. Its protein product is CASSQEATGYYEQYF.

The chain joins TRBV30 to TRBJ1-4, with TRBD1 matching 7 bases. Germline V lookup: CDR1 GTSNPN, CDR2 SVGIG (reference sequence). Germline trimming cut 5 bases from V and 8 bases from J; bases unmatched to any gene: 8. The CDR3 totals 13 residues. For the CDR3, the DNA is TGTGCCTGGCGAGGACAGGTGGGCGAAAAACTGTTTTTT. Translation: CAWRGQVGEKLFF. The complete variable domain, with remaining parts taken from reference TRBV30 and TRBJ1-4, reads SQTIHQWPATLVQPVGSPLSLECTVEGTSNPNLYWYRQAAGRGLQLLFYSVGIGQISSEVPQNLSASRPQDRQFILSSKKLLLSDSGFYLCAWRGQVGEKLFFGSGTQLSVL.

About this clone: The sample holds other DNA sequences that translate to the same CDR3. CDR3 amino acids: CASSLAGTGNTEAFF. In nucleotides, the CDR3 is TGCGCCAGCAGCTTGGCCGGGACAGGCAACACTGAAGCTTTCTTT. The chain joins TRBV5-1 to TRBJ1-1, with 8 bases fitting TRBD1. CDR3 length: 15 residues. The ends lost 0 bases at V and 2 bases at J; junction bases unmatched: 3. Germline assignment: CDR1 SGHRS and CDR2 YFSETQ. The whole variable domain, filled in from reference TRBV5-1 and TRBJ1-1, reads KAGVTQTPRYLIKTRGQQVTLSCSPISGHRSVSWYQQTPGQGLQFLFEYFSETQRNKGNFPGRFSGRQFSNSRSEMNVSTLELGDSALYLCASSLAGTGNTEAFFGQGTRLTVV.

The CDR3 DNA follows: TGTGCCAGCACGCCAGGGGCATTTGGGTCCTACGAGCAGTACTTC. It is translated as CASTPGAFGSYEQYF. The chain carries TRBV27 and TRBJ2-7, with D maybe TRBD1 (6 bases). Germline CDR1 and CDR2: MNHEY and SMNVEV (reference sequence). This CDR3 has 15 residues. Trimming stripped 7 bases from V and 1 base from J, with 17 bases between.

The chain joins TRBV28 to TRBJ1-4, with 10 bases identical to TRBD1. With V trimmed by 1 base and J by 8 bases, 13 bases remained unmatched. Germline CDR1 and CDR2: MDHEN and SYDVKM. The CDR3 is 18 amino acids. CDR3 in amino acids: CASSLYGTPDRGEEKLFF. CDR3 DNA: TGTGCCAGCAGTTTATACGGGACCCCGGACAGGGGGGAAGAAAAACTGTTTTTT.

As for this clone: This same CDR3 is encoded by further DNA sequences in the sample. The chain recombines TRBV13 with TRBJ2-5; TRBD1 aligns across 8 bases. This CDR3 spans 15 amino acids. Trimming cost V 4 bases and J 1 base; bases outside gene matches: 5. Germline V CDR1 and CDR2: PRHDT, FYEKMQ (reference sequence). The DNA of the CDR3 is TGTGCCAGCAGCTCCGAAGGACAGGGCCAAGAGACCCAGTACTTC. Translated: CASSSEGQGQETQYF.

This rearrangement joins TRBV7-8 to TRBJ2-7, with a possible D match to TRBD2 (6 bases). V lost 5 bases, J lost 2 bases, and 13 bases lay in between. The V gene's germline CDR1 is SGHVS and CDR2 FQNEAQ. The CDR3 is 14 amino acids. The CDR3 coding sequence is TGTGCCAGCAGCCAGTACGGGAGCGCCTACGAGCAGTACTTC. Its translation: CASSQYGSAYEQYF.

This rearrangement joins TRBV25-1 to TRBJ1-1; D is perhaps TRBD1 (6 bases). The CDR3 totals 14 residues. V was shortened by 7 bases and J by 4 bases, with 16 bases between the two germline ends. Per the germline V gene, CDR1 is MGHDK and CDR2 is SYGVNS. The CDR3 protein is CASTPQGSITEAFF. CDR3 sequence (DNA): TGTGCCAGCACACCCCAGGGGAGTATCACTGAAGCTTTCTTT. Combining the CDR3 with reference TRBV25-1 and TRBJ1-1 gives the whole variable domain EADIYQTPRYLVIGTGKKITLECSQTMGHDKMYWYQQDPGMELHLIHYSYGVNSTEKGDLSSESTVSRIRTEHFPLTLESARPSHTSQYLCASTPQGSITEAFFGQGTRLTVV.

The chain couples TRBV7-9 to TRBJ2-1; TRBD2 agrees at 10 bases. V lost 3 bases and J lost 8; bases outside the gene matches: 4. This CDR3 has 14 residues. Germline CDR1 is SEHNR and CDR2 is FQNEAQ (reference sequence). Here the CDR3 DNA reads TGTGCCAGCAGCTTCACTAGCGGGGTATATGAGCAGTTCTTC. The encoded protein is CASSFTSGVYEQFF.

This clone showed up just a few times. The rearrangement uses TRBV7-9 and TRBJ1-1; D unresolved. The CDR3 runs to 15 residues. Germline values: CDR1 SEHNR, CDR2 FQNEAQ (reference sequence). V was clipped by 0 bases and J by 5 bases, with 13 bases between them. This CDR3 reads CASSLALSGGTEAFF. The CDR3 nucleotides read TGTGCCAGCAGCTTAGCGCTATCCGGAGGGACTGAAGCTTTCTTT.

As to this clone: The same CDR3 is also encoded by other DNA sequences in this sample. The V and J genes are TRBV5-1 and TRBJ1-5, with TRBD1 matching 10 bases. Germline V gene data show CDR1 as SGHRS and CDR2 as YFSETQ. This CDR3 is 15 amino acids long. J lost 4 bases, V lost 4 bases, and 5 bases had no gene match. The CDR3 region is CASSPGQGGNQPQHF. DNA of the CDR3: TGCGCCAGCAGCCCTGGACAGGGGGGTAATCAGCCCCAGCATTTT.

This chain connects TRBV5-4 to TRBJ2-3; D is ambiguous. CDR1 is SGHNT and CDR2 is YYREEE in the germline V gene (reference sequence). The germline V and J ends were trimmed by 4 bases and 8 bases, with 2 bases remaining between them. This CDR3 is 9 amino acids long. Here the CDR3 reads CASSITQYF. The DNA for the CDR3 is TGTGCCAGCAGCATTACGCAGTATTTT.

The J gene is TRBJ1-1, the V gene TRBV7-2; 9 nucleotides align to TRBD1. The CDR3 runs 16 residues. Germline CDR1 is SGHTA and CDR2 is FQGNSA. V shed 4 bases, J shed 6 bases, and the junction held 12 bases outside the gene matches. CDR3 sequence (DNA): TGTGCCAGCAGCTCACTCCGGGACAGGGCTGTCCCTGAAGCTTTCTTT. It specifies CASSSLRDRAVPEAFF. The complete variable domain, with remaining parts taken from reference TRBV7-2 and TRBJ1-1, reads GAGVSQSPSNKVTEKGKDVELRCDPISGHTALYWYRQSLGQGLEFLIYFQGNSAPDKSGLPSDRFSAERTGGSVSTLTIQRTQQEDSAVYLCASSSLRDRAVPEAFFGQGTRLTVV.

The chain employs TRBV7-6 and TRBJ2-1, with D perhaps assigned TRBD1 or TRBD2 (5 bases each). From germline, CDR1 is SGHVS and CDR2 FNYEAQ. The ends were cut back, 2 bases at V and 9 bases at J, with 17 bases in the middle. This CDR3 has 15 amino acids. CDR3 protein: CASSLSRDLSSEQFF. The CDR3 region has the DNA TGTGCCAGCAGCTTATCCCGGGACCTCAGCAGTGAGCAGTTCTTC.

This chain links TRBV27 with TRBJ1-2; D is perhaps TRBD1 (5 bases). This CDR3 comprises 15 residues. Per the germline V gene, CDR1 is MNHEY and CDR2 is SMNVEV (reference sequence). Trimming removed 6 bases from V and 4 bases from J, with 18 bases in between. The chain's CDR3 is CASRYQGEWGYGYTF. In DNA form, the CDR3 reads TGTGCCAGCAGGTACCAGGGAGAGTGGGGCTATGGCTACACCTTC.

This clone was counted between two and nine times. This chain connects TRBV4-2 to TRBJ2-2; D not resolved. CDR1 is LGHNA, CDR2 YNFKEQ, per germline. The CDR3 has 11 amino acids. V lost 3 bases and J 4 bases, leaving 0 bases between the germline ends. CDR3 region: CASSHTGELFF. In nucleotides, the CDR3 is TGTGCCAGCAGCCACACCGGGGAGCTGTTTTTT.

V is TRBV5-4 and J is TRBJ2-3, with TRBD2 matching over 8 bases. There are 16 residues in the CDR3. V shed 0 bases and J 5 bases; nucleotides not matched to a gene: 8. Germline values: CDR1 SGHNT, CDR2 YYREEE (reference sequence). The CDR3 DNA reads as TGTGCCAGCAGCTTGGGGAGCGGGAGAGGAGTAGATACGCAGTATTTT. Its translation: CASSLGSGRGVDTQYF.

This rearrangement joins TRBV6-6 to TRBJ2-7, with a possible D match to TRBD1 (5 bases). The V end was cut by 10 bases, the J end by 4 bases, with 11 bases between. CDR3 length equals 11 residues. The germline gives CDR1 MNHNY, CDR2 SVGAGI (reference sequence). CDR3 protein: CATQGGYEQYF. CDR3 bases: TGTGCCACCCAGGGCGGTTACGAGCAGTACTTC.